The rows below give T cell receptor beta chains drawn from one sample of a study of blood T cell repertoires in COVID-19. Libraries were prepared by immunoSEQ multiplex PCR; TCRdb keeps only in-frame clonotypes and omits some of them. The sample carries about 71,000 clones, around nine tenths recorded once. Sequenced sample: peripheral blood. These receptors were collected from a human donor in a cohort sampled during active COVID-19. CDR3s include the opening cysteine and the closing phenylalanine or tryptophan. A D gene is named only where the DNA matches it firmly. Clone sizes are given selectively: once, few, many, or a class where the clone is expanded.

J: TRBJ2-7
V: TRBV19
size: NA
D: TRBD2
DNA: TGTGCCAGTAGTATGGGACTAGCGGACTCCTACGAGCAGTACTTC
CDR3: CASSMGLADSYEQYF

J: TRBJ2-1
V: TRBV30
size: NA
D: NA
DNA: TGTGCCTGGACCGATACCGGGACTTCTCTCCACAATGAGCAGTTCTTC
CDR3: CAWTDTGTSLHNEQFF

J: TRBJ2-6
V: TRBV5-1
size: few
D: NA
DNA: TGCGCCAGCAAAATGGGAGGTGGGGCCAACGTCCTGACTTTC
CDR3: CASKMGGGANVLTF

J: TRBJ2-1
V: TRBV9
size: NA
D: NA
DNA: TGTGCCAGCAGCGTGGTAGGTACGATTGGGAGTGAGCAGTTCTTC
CDR3: CASSVVGTIGSEQFF

J: TRBJ1-1
V: TRBV3-1/TRBV3-2
size: NA
D: TRBD1
DNA: TGTGCCAGCAGCGACAGGGTGGGTCTCACTGAAGCTTTCTTT
CDR3: CASSDRVGLTEAFF

J: TRBJ1-1
V: TRBV28
size: NA
D: TRBD1
DNA: TGTGCCAGCCTTGGGGCCCCGGCAGGGGGGACTGAAGCTTTCTTT
CDR3: CASLGAPAGGTEAFF

J: TRBJ1-1
V: TRBV6-4
size: NA
D: NA
DNA: TGTGCCAGCCGACGGACAGACTACACTGAAGCTTTCTTT
CDR3: CASRRTDYTEAFF

J: TRBJ1-4
V: TRBV7-9
size: NA
D: NA
DNA: TGTGCCAGCAGCTTATATTATGAAAAACTGTTTTTT
CDR3: CASSLYYEKLFF

J: TRBJ1-2
V: TRBV5-1
size: once
D: NA
DNA: TGCGCCAGCAGCTCCCCCCGGGAGGGCCGTAACTATGGCTACACCTTC
CDR3: CASSSPREGRNYGYTF

J: TRBJ2-1
V: TRBV28
size: NA
D: NA
DNA: TGTGCCAGCAGTCTCGCGGGGAGAGGCTCCTACAATGAGCAGTTCTTC
CDR3: CASSLAGRGSYNEQFF

J: TRBJ2-3
V: TRBV7-9
size: NA
D: NA
DNA: TGTGCCAGCAGCTTAGGACTCAGCACAGATACGCAGTATTTT
CDR3: CASSLGLSTDTQYF

J: TRBJ2-3
V: TRBV5-1
size: NA
D: TRBD2
DNA: TGCGCCAGCAGTCCTGGCGGGGGGGGAGTCACAGATACGCAGTATTTT
CDR3: CASSPGGGGVTDTQYF

J: TRBJ2-3
V: TRBV4-1
size: once
D: TRBD2
DNA: TGCGCCAGCAGCCAAGTTTTAATGAGCGGGGGGGCGAGTTTAGATACGCAGTATTTT
CDR3: CASSQVLMSGGASLDTQYF

J: TRBJ2-1
V: TRBV28
size: NA
D: NA
DNA: TGTGCCAGCAGCCCCGGGAATAACCGGCACAATGAGCAGTTCTTC
CDR3: CASSPGNNRHNEQFF

J: TRBJ2-1
V: TRBV30
size: once
D: TRBD2
DNA: TGTGCCTGGAGTGAGGGACTAGCGGGAAATGAGCAGTTCTTC
CDR3: CAWSEGLAGNEQFF

J: TRBJ2-7
V: TRBV27
size: once
D: TRBD2
DNA: TGTGCCAGCAGGGTCGGACGGCTAGCGGGAGTCAACGAGCAGTACTTC
CDR3: CASRVGRLAGVNEQYF

J: TRBJ1-3
V: TRBV11-2
size: NA
D: NA
DNA: TGTGCCAGCCTAGGTGGAAACACCATATATTTT
CDR3: CASLGGNTIYF

J: TRBJ2-5
V: TRBV7-2
size: NA
D: TRBD1
DNA: TGTGCCAGCAGCTTCGGACAGGGGCAGGGGACCCAGTACTTC
CDR3: CASSFGQGQGTQYF

J: TRBJ2-7
V: TRBV4-2
size: NA
D: NA
DNA: TGTGCCAGCAGCCAAGAGGGTAGCGTCAGCTCCTACGAGCAGTACTTC
CDR3: CASSQEGSVSSYEQYF

J: TRBJ2-7
V: TRBV18
size: NA
D: TRBD1
DNA: TGTGCCAGCTCACCCGGACAGGGTGTGTCCTACGAGCAGTACTTC
CDR3: CASSPGQGVSYEQYF

J: TRBJ1-2
V: TRBV7-9
size: NA
D: TRBD1
DNA: TGTGCCAGCAGCCCCATGGGACAGGGGGGTGGCTACACCTTC
CDR3: CASSPMGQGGGYTF

J: TRBJ1-3
V: TRBV6-6
size: NA
D: NA
DNA: TGTGCCAGCACCGAGACAGGACGAAACACCATATATTTT
CDR3: CASTETGRNTIYF

J: TRBJ1-2
V: TRBV19
size: NA
D: NA
DNA: TGTGCCAGTAGTATGATCCCGGGACCAGGGGACTATGGCTACACCTTC
CDR3: CASSMIPGPGDYGYTF

J: TRBJ2-7
V: TRBV6-4
size: few
D: TRBD2
DNA: TGTGCCAGCAGTGAGGGTAGCGGGAGTGACGAGCAGTACTTC
CDR3: CASSEGSGSDEQYF

J: TRBJ1-1
V: TRBV5-1
size: NA
D: NA
DNA: TGCGCCAGCAGCCCCTGGGGGCAGGGAGACACTGAAGCTTTCTTT
CDR3: CASSPWGQGDTEAFF

J: TRBJ2-2
V: TRBV19
size: NA
D: TRBD2
DNA: TGTGCCACCGGGACTAGCGGGCGTGACGGGGAGCTGTTTTTT
CDR3: CATGTSGRDGELFF

J: TRBJ2-7
V: TRBV28
size: NA
D: TRBD1
DNA: TGTGCCAGCAGTTTTGGAGGACAGGGTAATCCCTACGAGCAGTACTTC
CDR3: CASSFGGQGNPYEQYF

J: TRBJ2-3
V: TRBV24-1
size: NA
D: NA
DNA: TGTGCCACCGCAGGGGATACGCAGTATTTT
CDR3: CATAGDTQYF

J: TRBJ2-1
V: TRBV7-2
size: NA
D: TRBD1
DNA: TGTGCCAGCAGCGCACAGCTGGGACAGGGGTTCAATGAGCAGTTCTTC
CDR3: CASSAQLGQGFNEQFF

J: TRBJ1-2
V: TRBV2
size: NA
D: TRBD1
DNA: TGTGCCAGCCTTGCAAGGACAGGGACTAACTATGGCTACACCTTC
CDR3: CASLARTGTNYGYTF

J: TRBJ1-1
V: TRBV30
size: NA
D: TRBD1
DNA: TGTGCCTGGTCGTTCGGGACAGCGAACACTGAAGCTTTCTTT
CDR3: CAWSFGTANTEAFF

J: TRBJ2-1
V: TRBV7-9
size: NA
D: TRBD2
DNA: TGTGCCAGCAGCTTAGGTTCAAGCGGGGGCGAGCAGTTCTTC
CDR3: CASSLGSSGGEQFF

J: TRBJ1-4
V: TRBV4-1
size: NA
D: TRBD1
DNA: TGCGCCAGCAGCGCCCGGGACAGTGCTAATGAAAAACTGTTTTTT
CDR3: CASSARDSANEKLFF

J: TRBJ1-4
V: TRBV28
size: NA
D: NA
DNA: TGTGCCAGCAGGTTTAGGGGTACTAATGAAAAACTGTTTTTT
CDR3: CASRFRGTNEKLFF

J: TRBJ1-6
V: TRBV5-1
size: NA
D: TRBD1
DNA: TGCGCCAGCAGCCCCGGACAGGGCTCTTATAATTCACCCCTCCACTTT
CDR3: CASSPGQGSYNSPLHF

J: TRBJ1-2
V: TRBV5-1
size: NA
D: NA
DNA: TGCGCCAGCAGCCGGGGAGGCCCAAACTATGGCTACACCTTC
CDR3: CASSRGGPNYGYTF

J: TRBJ2-7
V: TRBV6-5
size: NA
D: TRBD2
DNA: TGTGCCAGCATCGGACTAGCGGGACGAGCGGGCGAGCAGTACTTC
CDR3: CASIGLAGRAGEQYF

J: TRBJ2-2
V: TRBV7-3
size: few
D: NA
DNA: TGTGCCAGCAGCTCGACTCGCACCGGGGAGCTGTTTTTT
CDR3: CASSSTRTGELFF

J: TRBJ1-5
V: TRBV19
size: NA
D: NA
DNA: TGTGCCAGTACCCATACAGGGAGTAGCAATCAGCCCCAGCATTTT
CDR3: CASTHTGSSNQPQHF

J: TRBJ2-7
V: TRBV10-3
size: NA
D: TRBD1
DNA: TGTGCCATCAGTGGTAGACAGGGCGGCCACGAGCAGTACTTC
CDR3: CAISGRQGGHEQYF

J: TRBJ2-6
V: TRBV28
size: NA
D: TRBD2
DNA: TGTGCCAGCTGGACTAGCGGGGGGGCTGGGGCCAACGTCCTGACTTTC
CDR3: CASWTSGGAGANVLTF

J: TRBJ2-2
V: TRBV29-1
size: NA
D: NA
DNA: TGCAGCGTTGGCCCTACAGGCTCGAACACCGGGGAGCTGTTTTTT
CDR3: CSVGPTGSNTGELFF

J: TRBJ1-2
V: TRBV5-1
size: NA
D: NA
DNA: TGCGCCAGCAGCTTGGAATTAGCTAACTATGGCTACACCTTC
CDR3: CASSLELANYGYTF

J: TRBJ2-3
V: TRBV7-9
size: NA
D: TRBD2
DNA: TGTGCCAGCAGCTTCCCGGGAGGGGATACGCAGTATTTT
CDR3: CASSFPGGDTQYF

J: TRBJ1-2
V: TRBV25-1
size: NA
D: NA
DNA: TGTGCCAGCAGTGACACAGGGAGAGCCTATGGCTACACCTTC
CDR3: CASSDTGRAYGYTF

J: TRBJ1-2
V: TRBV29-1
size: once
D: NA
DNA: TGCAGCGTTGAATTTTTTGGAGGGGAAGGCTACACCTTC
CDR3: CSVEFFGGEGYTF

J: TRBJ1-1
V: TRBV5-6
size: NA
D: NA
DNA: TGTGCCAGCAGCAAAGAAAGGGTAAGGGGCACTGAAGCTTTCTTT
CDR3: CASSKERVRGTEAFF

J: TRBJ2-5
V: TRBV30
size: NA
D: NA
DNA: TGTGCCTGTCTTAGCGGAGAGACCCAGTACTTC
CDR3: CACLSGETQYF

J: TRBJ2-7
V: TRBV6-5
size: NA
D: TRBD2
DNA: TGTGCCAGCAGCAGGGAGGCGGGGGTCTACGAGCAGTACTTC
CDR3: CASSREAGVYEQYF

J: TRBJ1-5
V: TRBV4-1
size: NA
D: TRBD1
DNA: TGCGCCAGCAGCACCGGGACAGGGGGCATAGGGTCCCAGCATTTT
CDR3: CASSTGTGGIGSQHF

J: TRBJ1-2
V: TRBV30
size: NA
D: NA
DNA: TGTGCCTGGACACGGAACTATGGCTACACCTTC
CDR3: CAWTRNYGYTF

J: TRBJ2-7
V: TRBV6-5
size: NA
D: TRBD1
DNA: TGTGCCAGCGGCACAGGGGTTACCTACGAGCAGTACTTC
CDR3: CASGTGVTYEQYF